One and the same sample provided the 27 T cell receptor beta chains below, sequenced in a study of vaccination effects on CD4 cells after COVID-19. Antigen-specific CD4+ T cell clonotypes were called by their expansion after viral peptide-pool culture in ViraFEST. When 10 to 11 days of culture had elapsed, CD4+ T cells were isolated. Each vaccine recipient was nucleocapsid antibody negative and had no prior SARS-CoV-2 infection. Repertoires were generated with immunoSEQ multiplex PCR, while TCRdb's copy carries only in-frame clones and drops some. Among 24,000 or so clones listed, roughly two thirds were seen once. The antigens of these receptors remain unknown. The starting material was CD4+ T cells from PBMCs cultured with SARS-CoV-2 spike peptides, obtained before COVID-19 vaccination. The receptors originated from a human donor who received a COVID-19 vaccine.

This clone was counted between two and nine times. J is TRBJ1-2 and V is TRBV9; 10 nucleotides align to TRBD1. J was trimmed by 4 bases and V by 2 bases; bases with no gene match: 2. The CDR3 has 14 residues. Germline CDR1 is SGDLS and CDR2 is YYNGEE. This CDR3 is CASSVTGGPYGYTF. CDR3 nucleotide sequence: TGTGCCAGCAGCGTGACAGGGGGCCCCTATGGCTACACCTTC.

By share, this clone counts as medium-sized. The chain recombines TRBV10-3 with TRBJ2-1; D call uncertain. CDR1 and CDR2 from the germline V gene are ENHRY and SYGVKD. The V gene lost 0 bases and the J gene lost 0 bases, with 15 bases spanning the gap. The CDR3 spans 18 residues. The CDR3 bases are TGTGCCATCAGTGAGTCGATGAATAAGGCGGTCTCCTACAATGAGCAGTTCTTC. It encodes CAISESMNKAVSYNEQFF.

V usage is TRBV13 and J usage is TRBJ2-7; no definite D call. This CDR3 spans 15 amino acids. V dropped 5 bases and J dropped 3 bases, with 17 bases sitting between them. Germline CDR1 PRHDT, CDR2 FYEKMQ (reference sequence). The CDR3 reads CASSLQARRYYEQYF. CDR3 DNA: TGTGCCAGCAGCCTCCAGGCTAGGCGATACTACGAGCAGTACTTC.

The gene calls are TRBV12-3 or TRBV12-4 and TRBJ1-2; a weak D match, TRBD1 (6 bases). There are 13 residues in the CDR3. Trimming left V 3 bases short and J 6 bases short, with 11 bases between. The CDR3 region is CASSFGGRDGYTF. For the CDR3, the DNA is TGTGCCAGCAGTTTCGGGGGCCGGGATGGCTACACCTTC.

The V call is TRBV7-2, the J call TRBJ2-5, with 11 bases fitting TRBD2. Germline V CDR1 and CDR2: SGHTA, FQGNSA. Unmatched junction bases numbered 9, after V lost 4 bases and J lost 5 bases. The CDR3 runs to 16 residues. The CDR3: CASSYVSGGAVETQYF. The CDR3 DNA follows: TGTGCCAGCAGCTACGTTAGCGGGGGGGCGGTTGAGACCCAGTACTTC.

This rearrangement joins TRBV19 to TRBJ1-1, with D unclear. The CDR3 sequence is 9 residues long. Trimming removed 7 bases at V and 11 bases at J, with 8 bases between. The germline gives CDR1 LNHDA, CDR2 SQIVND (reference sequence). The CDR3 loop reads CASTPPAFF. DNA of the CDR3: TGTGCCAGTACCCCCCCTGCTTTCTTT.

The rearrangement uses TRBV7-9 and TRBJ2-3; 9 bases line up with TRBD2. The germline V gene has CDR1 SEHNR and CDR2 FQNEAQ (reference sequence). V lost 7 bases and J lost 0; bases outside the gene matches: 5. This CDR3 has 15 residues. CDR3: CASTPTSGSTDTQYF. In DNA, the CDR3 is TGTGCCAGCACCCCGACTAGCGGAAGCACAGATACGCAGTATTTT.

The chain recombines TRBV27 with TRBJ2-1; 9 bases align to TRBD1. V dropped 11 bases and J dropped 9; count of bases not matched to a gene: 8. CDR1 is MNHEY, CDR2 SMNVEV, per germline (reference sequence). CDR3 length equals 12 residues. The DNA for the CDR3 is TGTGCCGTCCGGGACAGGGATTTTGAGCAGTTCTTC. Its protein is CAVRDRDFEQFF.

This rearrangement joins TRBV6-6 to TRBJ2-7, with D perhaps TRBD1 (6 bases). The CDR3 contains 15 residues. The V gene lost 3 bases and the J gene lost 0 bases, with 12 bases spanning the gap. The germline gives CDR1 MNHNY, CDR2 SVGAGI (reference sequence). CDR3 coding DNA: TGTGCCAGCAGTTATGGGCAGGGGAGCTCCTACGAGCAGTACTTC. Amino acids: CASSYGQGSSYEQYF.

The rearrangement links TRBV11-2 to TRBJ1-5; tentative D call: TRBD1 (5 bases). Germline V gene sequence: CDR1 SGHAT, CDR2 FQNNGV. The CDR3 spans 16 residues. The V end lost 0 bases, the J end lost 5 bases, and 14 bases lay between the germline ends. CDR3 loop: CASSLDGGTAHQPQHF. The CDR3 nucleotides read TGTGCCAGCAGCTTAGATGGGGGAACGGCCCATCAGCCCCAGCATTTT.

The chain's CDR3 is CASSLADRVGTGELFF. For the CDR3, the DNA is TGCGCCAGCAGCTTGGCTGACAGGGTGGGCACCGGGGAGCTGTTTTTT. The V and J genes are TRBV5-1 and TRBJ2-2, with TRBD1 identical over 7 bases. V was clipped by 0 bases and J by 4 bases; unmatched bases: 6. CDR3 length equals 16 residues. Germline V gene data show CDR1 as SGHRS and CDR2 as YFSETQ.

The chain links TRBV6-5 to TRBJ2-2, with 9 bases aligning to TRBD1. The germline V gene has CDR1 MNHEY and CDR2 SVGAGI. With V trimmed by 7 bases and J by 6 bases, 9 bases remained unmatched. This CDR3 is 15 amino acids long. In DNA form, the CDR3 reads TGTGCCAGCACCATCGGACAGGGGATCGCCGGGGAGCTGTTTTTT. Protein sequence: CASTIGQGIAGELFF.

This rearrangement joins TRBV10-2 to TRBJ1-3; D is undetermined. V lost 11 bases to trimming and J lost 0 bases, with 11 bases between them. The CDR3 sequence is 13 residues long. Germline V gene lookup returns CDR1 WSHSY and CDR2 SAAADI. The CDR3 loop reads CAGRQGSGNTIYF. CDR3 nucleotides: TGCGCCGGACGACAAGGCTCTGGAAACACCATATATTTT.

The CDR3 nucleotides are TGTGCCACCAGCAGAGAAAGCGGGAGGTACACAGATACGCAGTATTTT. As protein: CATSRESGRYTDTQYF. The chain employs TRBV15 and TRBJ2-3, with TRBD2 matching 9 bases. The CDR3 sequence is 16 residues long. In germline, CDR1 is LNHNV, CDR2 YYDKDF (reference sequence). The V gene end was trimmed by 0 bases and the J gene end by 2 bases; junction bases not matched to a gene: 3.

The chain has TRBV6-5 and TRBJ2-7, with 13 nucleotides matching TRBD2. V shed 6 bases, J shed 0 bases, and the junction held 2 bases outside the gene matches. Germline V gene data show CDR1 as MNHEY and CDR2 as SVGAGI. This CDR3 has 15 amino acids. The CDR3 DNA reads TGTGCCAGCAGGGGGACTAGCGGGGTCTCCTACGAGCAGTACTTC. It encodes CASRGTSGVSYEQYF.

This clone is labeled as medium-sized. The chain carries TRBV11-3 and TRBJ2-1, with 7 bases aligning to TRBD2. Germline-derived CDR1 and CDR2 are SGHNT and YENEEA. This CDR3 has 18 amino acids. Losses at the gene ends were 0 bases for V and 2 bases for J; bases not matched to a gene: 10. The CDR3 nucleotides read TGTGCCAGCAGCTTAGATCAGGGCGGGAGCGGGACCTACAATGAGCAGTTCTTC. Encoded protein: CASSLDQGGSGTYNEQFF. Full variable domain (outside the CDR3, taken from reference TRBV11-3 and TRBJ2-1): EAGVVQSPRYKIIEKKQPVAFWCNPISGHNTLYWYLQNLGQGPELLIRYENEEAVDDSQLPKDRFSAERLKGVDSTLKIQPAELGDSAVYLCASSLDQGGSGTYNEQFFGPGTRLTVL.

This clone was recorded only once. This chain joins TRBV4-1 and TRBJ1-5; a weak D match, TRBD1 (5 bases). V was shortened by 0 bases and J by 2 bases, with 11 bases between the two germline ends. Germline V gene sequence: CDR1 MGHRA, CDR2 YSYEKL. There are 16 residues in the CDR3. Here the CDR3 reads CASSQDRAWGNQPQHF. The CDR3 DNA reads as TGCGCCAGCAGCCAAGACAGGGCTTGGGGCAATCAGCCCCAGCATTTT.

This chain joins TRBV4-2 and TRBJ1-4; D gene ambiguous. The CDR3 spans 16 residues. Germline CDR1 reads LGHNA; CDR2 reads YNFKEQ. Trimming took 0 bases from V and 0 from J, leaving 8 bases between them. CDR3 bases: TGTGCCAGCAGCCAAGATGCGGTAGCAACTAATGAAAAACTGTTTTTT. Its protein product is CASSQDAVATNEKLFF.

The chain combines TRBV19 with TRBJ1-5; 8 bases agree with TRBD1. Germline V gene lookup returns CDR1 LNHDA and CDR2 SQIVND (reference sequence). V shed 5 bases and J 5 bases; nucleotides not matched to a gene: 11. This CDR3 has 16 amino acids. CDR3 nucleotides: TGTGCCAGTAGTTCTAGGACAGGGTTGGCGCATCAGCCCCAGCATTTT. Translating it yields CASSSRTGLAHQPQHF.

This chain connects TRBV21-1 to TRBJ1-6. TRBV21-1 is designated a pseudogene. The CDR3 sequence is 18 residues long. The CDR3 region is CASSKEESGSDRRSPLHF. The CDR3 DNA is TGTGCCAGCAGCAAAGAGGAAAGCGGGTCAGATCGGCGTTCACCCCTCCACTTT.

CDR3 sequence (DNA): TGTGCCAGCAGCATCCAGGCCGCTGGGGCCAACGTCCTGACTTTC. Its translation: CASSIQAAGANVLTF. J is TRBJ2-6 and V is TRBV5-4; D is unresolved. Trimming took off 4 bases at V and 2 bases at J, with 10 bases between the two ends. The CDR3 covers 15 residues. In germline, CDR1 is SGHNT, CDR2 YYREEE (reference sequence).

This clone is a singleton in its sample. The junction does not match germline at one end; this may be a read error. V gene TRBV29-1 combines with J gene TRBJ1-2; D is ambiguous. Germline CDR1 reads SQVTM; CDR2 reads ANQGSEA. The CDR3 runs to 10 residues. CDR3 coding DNA: TGCAGCGTTGGACATTATGACTACACCTTC. This gives the protein CSVGHYDYTF.

The rearrangement joins TRBV12-3 or TRBV12-4 to TRBJ2-5; the D is unclear. The CDR3 extends over 12 amino acids. V shed 6 bases and J shed 0 bases, with 5 bases lying between them. The CDR3 DNA reads as TGTGCCAGCAGGAGGTACCAAGAGACCCAGTACTTC. Protein: CASRRYQETQYF.

V and J are TRBV2 and TRBJ2-5, with D maybe TRBD2 (5 bases). Germline loops: CDR1 SNHLY, CDR2 FYNNEI. This CDR3 has 14 residues. V was trimmed by 0 bases and J by 9 bases, leaving 14 bases between them. The chain's CDR3 is CASSEADWGEAQYF. As DNA, the CDR3 is TGTGCCAGCAGTGAAGCGGACTGGGGTGAGGCCCAGTACTTC.

The chain carries TRBV6-5 and TRBJ2-3; TRBD2 is a possible D gene (7 bases). This CDR3 has 15 amino acids. The V end lost 0 bases, the J end lost 4 bases, and 11 bases lay between the germline ends. CDR1 and CDR2 (germline): MNHEY, SVGAGI. The CDR3 sequence is CASSYSGRGPDTQYF. The CDR3 DNA follows: TGTGCCAGCAGTTACTCAGGGCGGGGGCCAGATACGCAGTATTTT.

The rearrangement joins TRBV20-1 to TRBJ2-2, with TRBD2 matching over 14 bases. Germline values: CDR1 DFQATT, CDR2 SNEGSKA (reference sequence). CDR3 size: 16 residues. V lost 3 bases and J lost 5; bases outside the gene matches: 5. CDR3 in amino acids: CSASPGTSGSTGELFF. The CDR3 DNA reads as TGCAGTGCTAGTCCCGGGACTAGCGGGAGTACCGGGGAGCTGTTTTTT.

This clone has just a few counts. The chain employs TRBV10-2 and TRBJ1-1, with 10 bases lining up with TRBD1. After removal of 8 bases from V and 1 base from J, the junction contained 7 bases not matched to a gene. This CDR3 has 15 residues. Germline CDR1 and CDR2: WSHSY and SAAADI. The CDR3 region has the DNA TGCGCCAGCTTCGGGCGGGACAGGGGGAACACTGAAGCTTTCTTT. Encoded protein: CASFGRDRGNTEAFF.